This TCR beta chain was captured by sequencing in a study of cytomegalovirus exposure and HLA in healthy donors (dated by TCRdb to about 2017). Regarding the study in general: In an earlier analysis of some 610 of the donors, 276 Gb of sequence data and approximately 120 million unique TCR beta sequences from about 190 million T cells were reported. About 330 gigabases of sequencing data and 91 million or so unique TCR sequences made up an early release that covered fewer than 650 HLA-typed donors. The genetic ancestry cluster associated with self-reported Caucasian donors included approximately 85% of the roughly 360 genotyped donors. The study was designed to test whether signatures of past pathogen exposure could be identified by cataloging public T cell receptors. The study used immunosequencing to profile the T cell repertoires of several hundred subjects and linked those repertoires to cytomegalovirus serostatus. Along with the roughly 700-subject first cohort, a separate validation cohort of over a hundred different subjects was used. The study combined high-throughput TCR immunosequencing, statistical association of individual TCRs with disease status, and machine learning to predict cytomegalovirus infection status. To study patterns of TCR occurrence, a later analysis re-analyzed previously published TCR beta repertoires from several hundred donors and added high-resolution HLA genotyping. Rather than using new phenotypic data, the later analysis identified candidate immune exposures from TCR beta sequences and from how often those sequences occurred across donors. An earlier analysis of fewer than 700 of the donors applied high-throughput TCR beta sequencing to assess whether each TCR beta V gene segment acted as functional or pseudogenic. Donor age, sex, ethnicity and CMV serostatus were compiled alongside the repertoire data. A later genetic analysis used genome-wide SNP genotypes for about 55% of the 666 donors, treating that subset as a discovery cohort. Every repertoire in the discovery cohort had been generated on one and the same sequencing platform. HLA typing covered class I and class II loci at four-digit resolution. The number of donors typed differed by locus, with 629-630 for A, B, C, DRB1 and DQB1, around 560 for DQA1, 600 to 610 for DPA1, and around 450 for DPB1. Roughly five DR-DQ haplotypes were treated as single units for association and clustering because of strong linkage in the cohort. Among around 400 genotyped donors of the cohort, an average of 235,054 unique TCR beta nucleotide sequences were sequenced per donor, roughly 20% of them non-productive. Study-wide findings and limitations: Because counts were too low, some 17 rarely observed V segments, including chromosome 9 orphons, were excluded from the earlier analysis of 587 of the donors. The authors suggested that the approach could potentially be generalized to other disease states and immunological phenotypes. Most TCR sequences were observed very rarely across donors, whereas some public TCRs were present in many individuals. In a later analysis, the rate of TCR association differed among HLA loci, with DRB1 alleles having the most associated TCRs and HLA-C alleles having the fewest. A further reported finding was that TCR beta sequences accurately predicted the HLA-A and HLA-B alleles for most subjects in the first cohort. According to a later analysis, most CMV-associated TCR beta chains appeared to be HLA-restricted, and the HLA associations seemed to be driven largely by CMV exposure. Because the 87-base-pair reads could not distinguish some IMGT-functional V segments, including TRBV6-2 and TRBV6-3, those segments were excluded. HLA typing was unavailable for some donors at each locus, so association tests used only the typed subset. Assigning TCR associations to individual alleles was difficult when HLA alleles, especially DR and DQ, strongly co-occurred. An earlier analysis of 450 to 750 of the donors showed that most TCR beta V segments appeared in productive rearrangements either about 90% or about 30% of the time, which broadly matched IMGT annotations. In a later analysis, HLA-associated TCR beta chains were found to be more clonally expanded and to have lower generation probabilities than equally common non-associated chains. The study gave a list of 150 to 200 TCR beta chains associated with cytomegalovirus. In a later genetic analysis, a missense DCLRE1C variant was associated with V-gene and J-gene trimming of TCR beta chains, and the association was replicated in an independent cohort. A later genetic analysis reported fewer N-insertions in productive TCRs among donors in an Asian-associated ancestry cluster than the approximately 700-donor mean. In vitro tests confirmed that a few of the cytomegalovirus-associated TCR beta chains recognize cytomegalovirus antigens. The classifier was reported to diagnose cytomegalovirus status with high specificity and sensitivity in both the original cohort and the validation cohort. Correlated functional status among segregating V segments might reflect linkage disequilibrium, but an unknown experimental factor could not be ruled out. Immune exposure information for the cohort was limited to CMV serostatus. Several of the top co-occurrence clusters appeared to be linked to parvovirus B19, influenza, CMV and Epstein-Barr virus, according to a later analysis. At a false discovery rate of 0.05, a later analysis linked under 20,000 TCR beta sequences to specific HLA alleles. A group of highly shared sequence variants was considered likely to be a technical artifact of the sequencing pipeline. The cohort was sequenced for TCR beta chains only, and without alpha or paired-chain data the features that could be detected were limited. Sequencing depth was assumed to be roughly uniform across donors in the presence/absence analyses, though that assumption may not hold.

Regarding this clone: Which antigen it targets is not known. There are no base qualities to consult, and no much larger clone falls within one base.

In total, fewer than 750 healthy bone marrow donors made up the cohort. At the time of sampling, every cohort member was nominally healthy, though immune exposures that went unrecorded were likely present. The donor was CMV seronegative and belonged to the group of roughly 330 seronegative cohort members. A peripheral blood sample was provided by each donor, and peripheral blood mononuclear cells were used for TCR beta sequencing. The Qiagen DNeasy Blood Extraction Kit was used to extract genomic DNA from the blood cell samples. Library preparation employed the immunoSEQ multiplex PCR assay. The multiplex PCR relied on a mix of 60 forward primers for TCR Vbeta segments and 13 reverse primers for TCR Jbeta segments. Amplification of the CDR3 region of rearranged TCR beta genes was performed with a multiplex PCR assay on genomic DNA. The Illumina HiSeq System was used to sequence the amplified TCR beta libraries as 87-base-pair reads. The source study handled its data this way. In a later analysis, 70 million to 95 million unique TCR beta chains were counted across the roughly 700 repertoires, and roughly 10 million of these chains were shared by at least two donors. Raw reads were error-corrected and collapsed into unique sequences by a nearest-neighbor algorithm in which closely related sequences were merged to remove PCR and sequencing errors. V, D and J gene segments were assigned by aligning CDR3 sequences to IMGT reference sequences. Each retained sequence needed at least a six-nucleotide match to both a V gene segment and a J gene segment. Rearrangements were classified as productive when the CDR3 lacked stop codons and remained in frame with V and J, and all other rearrangements were classified as non-productive. Following IMGT convention, CDR3 was defined as the stretch from the second conserved V-encoded cysteine up to the conserved J-encoded phenylalanine. The earlier analysis of roughly 590 of the donors excluded any sequence lacking an unambiguous match to a single V gene segment. An earlier analysis of about 590 of the donors classified V segments as functional when productive rearrangements were above 56.7% and as segregating when the standard deviation between donors was above 5%. A statistical classification framework was built for diagnosing cytomegalovirus status from the catalog of TCR beta chain sequences. V and J gene assignment, in a later analysis, came from comparing TCR nucleotide sequences with IMGT/GENE-DB human TR gene sequences. A later analysis assigned CDR3 sequences and most-parsimonious VDJ recombination scenarios with the TCRdist pipeline. In a later analysis, every TCR beta chain was defined by the combination of its CDR3 amino acid sequence and its V-gene family, and reads without a unique V-gene family were dropped. A later analysis removed 592 highly shared, low-generation-probability nucleotide sequences to deal with suspected cross-contamination and a sequencing artifact. In a later analysis, a clonal expansion index for each public chain was calculated from normalized within-repertoire ranks of inferred template counts. A later analysis computed generation probabilities with a VDJ recombination model fitted to out-of-frame rearrangements, and checked the results against IGoR. Hypergeometric tests were used in a later analysis to score TCR-TCR, TCR-HLA and TCR-CMV co-occurrence, with a repertoire-size bias correction applied to the TCR pairs. A later analysis estimated false discovery rates by permuting HLA or CMV assignments 20 times. A later analysis grouped co-occurring TCRs with DBSCAN, adding TCRdist sequence similarity when clustering within HLA-allele-positive subsets. Repertoires with fewer than 30,000 or more than 120,000 public chains, plus five repertoires with anomalous nucleotide sharing, were excluded from co-occurrence clustering. Here the immuneACCESS table is served through TCRdb, limited to in-frame sequences with V and J called. Missing clones are a known gap in these copies; in checked studies unresolved V genes cover under half, and the rest lacks a known reason. The V and J calls and clone size come from that table; D and trimming were worked out from the DNA. In this sample the table shows 85,000 to 95,000 clones, 6.5% to 8% of which occur a single time. The ten largest clones represent 2% to 2.5% of the sample.

The CDR3 contains 16 residues, cysteine and phenylalanine counted. The only DNA kept is the CDR3, 48 bases in frame from the first base. CDR1 and CDR2 (SGHTS, YDEGEE) derive from the germline V gene. Ends trimmed: V by 4 bases, J by 4 bases; bases unmatched to a gene: 11. The sequenced sample consisted of PBMCs. This receptor was obtained from a man over 45 in good health and CMV-seronegative. The receptor chain draws on TRBV5-8 and TRBJ2-5, with 9 junctional bases fitting TRBD1. The CDR3 loop reads CASSRTGARVGETQYF. In nucleotides, the sequence is TGTGCCAGCAGCCGGACAGGGGCGAGAGTAGGAGAGACCCAGTACTTC.